This T cell receptor (beta chain) was recorded in a study of blood T cell repertoires in COVID-19. Study-wide background: The study drew acute and convalescent COVID-19 samples from the United States, Italy and Spain. T cells, B-cell-depleted T cells, or PBMCs supplied cDNA or gDNA.

Original analysis: Using reference gene primer amplification, nucleated cell counts were estimated. Sequenced by immunoSEQ multiplex PCR; TCRdb stores in-frame clones only, minus some. V, J and clone size are those of that table, while D and trimming were read from the DNA. The table records around 33,000 clones, roughly 77% of them present only once. Germline CDR1 reads SGHAT; CDR2 reads FQNNGV. The CDR3 covers 12 residues. The V gene lost 6 bases and the J gene lost 5 bases, with 10 bases spanning the gap. The source is a man older than 75 with active or convalescent COVID-19. Sequencing input: peripheral blood. The chain recombines TRBV11-2 with TRBJ2-5; D is ambiguous. CDR3 bases: TGTGCCAGCAGTCAGGTGGTTGAGACCCAGTACTTC. Protein: CASSQVVETQYF. Drawing the rest from reference TRBV11-2 and TRBJ2-5, the complete variable domain is EAGVAQSPRYKIIEKRQSVAFWCNPISGHATLYWYQQILGQGPKLLIQFQNNGVVDDSQLPKDRFSAERLKGVDSTLKIQPAKLEDSAVYLCASSQVVETQYFGPGTRLLVL.